This T cell receptor beta chain was obtained from a study of blood T cell repertoires in COVID-19. The overall study: Sources were T cells, B-cell-depleted T cells, or PBMCs; the material itself was cDNA or gDNA.

CDR3 length equals 16 residues. The trim removed 4 bases at V and 1 base at J, leaving 7 bases unmatched. Germline V gene sequence: CDR1 SGHDT, CDR2 YYEEEE. All recovered Cohort 3 donors got two negative PCRs, got clearance, or saw symptom resolution. The protocol was immunoSEQ multiplex PCR, while the TCRdb copy is restricted to in-frame clones and leaves out a portion. The table shows over 200,000 clones, with about 90% occurring only once. Input material: PBMCs or T cells enriched from blood (not recorded which). The origin of this receptor is a man between 25 and 39 years old who had recovered from COVID-19. The chain combines TRBV5-6 with TRBJ2-5; 10 bases are shared with TRBD2. CDR3 sequence (DNA): TGTGCCAGCAGCCTGCTAGCGGGGGCCTTCCAAGAGACCCAGTACTTC. Amino acid sequence: CASSLLAGAFQETQYF. Full variable domain (missing parts from reference TRBV5-6 and TRBJ2-5): DAGVTQSPTHLIKTRGQQVTLRCSPKSGHDTVSWYQQALGQGPQFIFQYYEEEERQRGNFPDRFSGHQFPNYSSELNVNALLLGDSALYLCASSLLAGAFQETQYFGPGTRLLVL.